This TCR beta chain came from a study of cytomegalovirus exposure and HLA in healthy donors. This CDR3 is 14 amino acids long. Per germline, CDR1 MNHEY and CDR2 SVGAGI. V lost 5 bases and J lost 2, with 12 bases in between. Study observations and caveats: CMV antigen specificity of a few CMV-associated chains was confirmed in vitro. Productive status was seen about 90% or about 30% of the time for most TCR beta V segments in an earlier analysis. It is likely that the observed cluster of highly shared sequence variants was a sequencing artifact. Later work showed greater clonal expansion in HLA-associated TCR beta chains than in equally common others.

PCR employed 60 Vbeta and 13 Jbeta primers. The table came from immunoSEQ multiplex PCR; TCRdb's copy has only in-frame clones and leaves some out. The top ten clones hold about 2.1% of a sample with approximately 100,000 clones, roughly 74% of them seen once. A remark on this clone: The antigen is not known.

This TCR derives from a woman aged 35 to 49 in good health and CMV-seronegative. This rearrangement joins TRBV6-5 to TRBJ1-1, with a weak D call TRBD1 (6 bases). Sequencing was done on a sample of PBMCs. CDR3 sequence reads: CASSKYRENTEAFF. The CDR3 region has the DNA TGTGCCAGCAGTAAGTACAGGGAAAACACTGAAGCTTTCTTT.